Sequencing of this T cell receptor (beta chain) was carried out in a study of beta chain features in type 1 diabetes (dated by TCRdb to 2016 to 2019). General notes on the study: Mean age, gender distribution, total cell number and subset yield did not differ between patients and healthy donors. A total of 90 million to 130 million sorted cells were examined across all samples, and a strong correlation was observed between cell number per subset and RNA yield. The study compared the TCRB repertoires of sorted circulating CD4+ T cell subsets in recently diagnosed type 1 diabetes patients with those in matched healthy donors. Whereas all 28 donors provided naive and central memory subsets, regulatory and stem cell-like memory subsets were isolated from just 8 patients and roughly eight healthy donors. Beyond this particular receptor, the publication reports: A moderate but significant shortening of TCRB CDR3 length was observed in type 1 diabetes patients in all four CD4+ subsets. Shorter templates might be favored by PCR, yet because patient and control samples were amplified and corrected together, any such skew would affect both groups equally. Fewer insertions and more nucleotide deletions at VDJ recombination sites were observed in patients with type 1 diabetes, implying thymic rearrangement abnormalities. Because the HLA sub-analyses included only small numbers of individuals, any influence of HLA type on TCRB rearrangement was left unresolved. Naive, central memory and regulatory TCRB repertoires appeared to be more similar among patients than among healthy donors. Because cDNA was sequenced instead of genomic DNA, highly expressing activated cells could be over-represented, though the groups showed no difference in activation or CD3 levels.

Based on the germline V gene (reference sequence), the CDR1 and CDR2 sequences are SEHNR and FQNEAQ. The CDR3 runs 15 residues from the cysteine to the phenylalanine. Left in the record is the CDR3 DNA by itself, 45 bases read in frame from the first base. The junction shows trimming of 3 bases on V and 3 bases on J, plus 12 bases between the germline ends. The High Capacity cDNA Reverse Transcription Kit was used to reverse transcribe all of the isolated RNA, meaning that expressed TCRB transcripts were what got sequenced. Naive, central memory and regulatory T cell samples underwent deep immunoSEQ sequencing, averaging roughly 3.4 million total reads per sample. After sorted cells were lysed in RLT buffer, RNA was extracted with DNase-treated RNeasy Micro or Mini kits, with the choice depending on cell number. Each cell subset was processed separately to prevent cross-contamination, with patient and healthy donor samples processed together. TCRB sequences were amplified from cDNA with the immunoSEQ multiplex PCR, producing 87-bp fragments spanning the CDR3 region. Sequencing of the amplicons was performed on the Illumina HiSeq platform. The authors processed their data as follows. PCR bias was corrected computationally using synthetic template baselines, and reads within Hamming distance 2 were collapsed, with unmergeable singletons discarded. Reads were aligned to IMGT to assign V, D and J genes, CDR3 length, and insertions or deletions at six rearrangement sites. Clonotype counts were normalized to sorted cell number within each subset before computing true diversity and Gini coefficients with the tcR R package. The overlap coefficient, calculated on TCRB nucleotide sequences, was used to quantify repertoire sharing. Out-of-frame TCRB sequences from naive cells were analyzed to stand in for the pre-selection repertoire. TCRdb took this table from immuneACCESS and kept in-frame rearrangements with V and J called. Such tables lack part of the clones; where checked against another copy, unresolved V genes explain under half of the gap, and the rest is unexplained. D and trimming were read from the DNA, whereas the V and J calls and clone size are those reported in that table. This sample has hundreds of thousands of clones in its table, and around an eighth of those were observed once. 0.035% to 0.045% of the sample is taken by the ten largest.

In regard to this clone: Its antigen is still unknown. Base qualities were left out, and no much larger clone turns up one base away.

Each donor gave one peripheral blood draw, about 110 mL on average, collected into heparinised tubes. A BD FACSAria II and a panel including CD45RO, CCR7, CD25, CD127, CD95 and CD27 were used to sort naive, central memory, regulatory and stem cell-like memory CD4+ T cells. All sorted populations exceeded 95% purity. Right away, PBMCs were isolated by Lymphoprep density gradient centrifugation and were stained directly, with no culture step. Samples were stained and sorted in pairs, with one healthy donor and one patient per experiment, so that batch effects were minimized. Sample: naive CD4+ T cells from blood. Reading the label with the study, this specimen's cell subset or site is: true naive CD4+ T cells. The V and J genes are TRBV7-9 and TRBJ2-4; the D gene is possibly TRBD1, with 5 bases matching. This clonotype originated in a man between 18 and 35 years old with type 1 diabetes. The CDR3 sequence is CASSFTGHIKNIQYF. In nucleotides, the sequence is TGTGCCAGCAGCTTTACCGGACACATCAAAAACATTCAGTACTTC.